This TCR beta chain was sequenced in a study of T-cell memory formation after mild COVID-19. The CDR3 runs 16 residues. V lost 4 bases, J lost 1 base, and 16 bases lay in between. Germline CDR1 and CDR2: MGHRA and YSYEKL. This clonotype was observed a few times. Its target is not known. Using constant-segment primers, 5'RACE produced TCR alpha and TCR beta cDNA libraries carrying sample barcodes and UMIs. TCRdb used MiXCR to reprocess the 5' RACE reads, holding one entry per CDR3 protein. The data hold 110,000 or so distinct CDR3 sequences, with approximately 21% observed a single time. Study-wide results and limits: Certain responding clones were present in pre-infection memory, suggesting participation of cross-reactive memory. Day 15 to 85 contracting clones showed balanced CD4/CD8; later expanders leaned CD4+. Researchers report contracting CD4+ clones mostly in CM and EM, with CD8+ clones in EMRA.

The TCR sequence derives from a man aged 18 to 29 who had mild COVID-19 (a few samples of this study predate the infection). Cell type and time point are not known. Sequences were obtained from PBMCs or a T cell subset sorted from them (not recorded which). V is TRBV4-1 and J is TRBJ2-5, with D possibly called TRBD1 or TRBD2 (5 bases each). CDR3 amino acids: CASSLGSPGGQETQYF. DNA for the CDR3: TGCGCCAGCAGCCTAGGAAGCCCTGGGGGCCAAGAGACCCAGTACTTC.